These 9 T cell receptor beta chains share one sample of origin, sequenced in a study of cytomegalovirus exposure and HLA in healthy donors. PCR employed 60 Vbeta and 13 Jbeta primers. The table came from immunoSEQ multiplex PCR; TCRdb's copy has only in-frame clones and leaves some out. This repertoire shows 250,000 to 350,000 clones, roughly 85% found once; its top ten account for less than 4.5%. Sequencing was carried out using PBMCs. The receptor source for this set is a man aged 35 to 55 in good health and CMV-seropositive.

V is TRBV27 and J is TRBJ2-5; 10 nucleotides match TRBD2. The germline V gene encodes CDR1 MNHEY and CDR2 SMNVEV (reference sequence). Germline trimming cut 0 bases from V and 3 bases from J; bases unmatched to any gene: 1. The CDR3 is 15 amino acids. For the CDR3, the DNA is TGTGCCAGCAGTTTATCTGGACTAGCGGAAGAGACCCAGTACTTC. Translating gives CASSLSGLAEETQYF.

The genes are TRBV25-1 and TRBJ1-4; TRBD1 might be the D (6 bases). Germline CDR1 MGHDK, CDR2 SYGVNS. The CDR3 has 17 amino acids. Trimming stripped 4 bases from V and 8 bases from J, with 23 bases between. Here the CDR3 reads CASSGLRTRDKTEKLFF. In DNA form, the CDR3 reads TGTGCCAGCAGTGGACTCAGAACCCGGGACAAGACCGAAAAACTGTTTTTT.

This chain connects TRBV10-1 to TRBJ2-1, with 9 bases lining up with TRBD2. This CDR3 has 15 amino acids. Per the germline V gene, CDR1 is WNHNN and CDR2 is SYGVQD (reference sequence). The V segment lost 5 bases and the J segment 1 base; nucleotides outside the gene matches: 3. This chain's CDR3 is CASSSLAGSYNEQFF. In DNA form, the CDR3 reads TGCGCCAGCAGTTCCCTAGCGGGGTCCTACAATGAGCAGTTCTTC.

The chain is built from TRBV2 and TRBJ2-7, with 9 bases aligning to TRBD2. Looked up from germline, CDR1 is SNHLY and CDR2 is FYNNEI. The CDR3 runs to 14 residues. V dropped 7 bases and J dropped 3; count of bases not matched to a gene: 7. Written as DNA, the CDR3 is TGTGCCAGCATGGCTAGCGGGAACTACTACGAGCAGTACTTC. Its translation is CASMASGNYYEQYF.

This clone was counted only a few times. The V gene is TRBV6-6, the J gene TRBJ1-1; D might be TRBD1 (6 bases). This CDR3 region has 14 residues. CDR1 and CDR2 (germline): MNHNY, SVGAGI (reference sequence). V lost 6 bases and J lost 2, with 13 bases in between. Here the CDR3 reads CASRLQGINTEAFF. CDR3 DNA sequence: TGTGCCAGCAGGCTACAGGGTATCAACACTGAAGCTTTCTTT.

The rearrangement joins TRBV29-1 to TRBJ2-3, with 8 bases matching TRBD1. This CDR3 is 14 amino acids long. Per germline, CDR1 SQVTM and CDR2 ANQGSEA. The V and J ends lost 0 bases and 4 bases, in that order; junction bases with no gene match: 3. This CDR3 is CSVEEDRVSDTQYF. The CDR3 DNA reads TGCAGCGTTGAAGAGGACAGGGTCTCAGATACGCAGTATTTT.

The V and J genes are TRBV7-9 and TRBJ2-3; D unresolved. This CDR3 has 15 residues. Looked up from germline, CDR1 is SEHNR and CDR2 is FQNEAQ (reference sequence). Trimming took 1 base from V and 3 from J, leaving 11 bases between them. The CDR3 is CASSLGAPNTDTQYF. The CDR3 region has the DNA TGTGCCAGCAGCTTAGGAGCTCCGAATACAGATACGCAGTATTTT.

V is TRBV6-6 and J is TRBJ2-1, with TRBD2 matching over 7 bases. This CDR3 spans 13 amino acids. From germline, CDR1 is MNHNY and CDR2 SVGAGI (reference sequence). Trimming removed 5 bases from V and 12 bases from J; junction bases left unmatched: 10. The CDR3 DNA sequence: TGTGCCAGCAGTGCCTATGGGGGGGAGGTGCAGTTCTTC. Encoded protein: CASSAYGGEVQFF.

To note about this clone: Other DNA sequences from this sample encode an identical CDR3 as well. CDR3 in amino acids: CASSVGGGNQPQHF. The CDR3, as DNA: TGTGCCAGCAGCGTAGGTGGGGGGAATCAGCCCCAGCATTTT. This sequence joins TRBV9 and TRBJ1-5; TRBD1 is a possible D gene (5 bases). Germline V gene lookup returns CDR1 SGDLS and CDR2 YYNGEE. V lost 0 bases to trimming and J lost 4 bases, with 8 bases between them. The CDR3 covers 14 residues.